Below are 9 T cell receptor beta chains sequenced from a single sample in a study of T cell changes during pregnancy in multiple sclerosis. Only in-frame clones appear in the TCRdb table, and some are missing; sequencing was by immunoSEQ multiplex PCR. The data show some 36,000 clones, approximately 90% seen once. The source was peripheral blood, collected in the second trimester of pregnancy. These receptors were taken from a female donor in good health, enrolled as a control in a pregnancy study.

V gene TRBV2 combines with J gene TRBJ2-3, with 15 bases fitting TRBD2. The V segment lost 5 bases and the J segment 3 bases; nucleotides outside the gene matches: 12. This CDR3 spans 19 amino acids. The germline V gene has CDR1 SNHLY and CDR2 FYNNEI. CDR3 sequence: CASSPRTSGGAKPTDTQYF. CDR3 nucleotides: TGTGCCAGCAGTCCCCGGACTAGCGGGGGGGCTAAACCGACAGATACGCAGTATTTT.

V is TRBV29-1 and J is TRBJ2-7; 7 nucleotides agree with TRBD1. Germline V gene lookup returns CDR1 SQVTM and CDR2 ANQGSEA. V shed 3 bases and J 4 bases; nucleotides not matched to a gene: 9. The CDR3 contains 14 residues. In DNA form, the CDR3 reads TGCAGCGTTGAGGGGACAGTGGGTAGTTACGAGCAGTACTTC. Amino acids: CSVEGTVGSYEQYF.

J is TRBJ1-1 and V is TRBV5-1; D perhaps matches TRBD1 (5 bases). The germline gives CDR1 SGHRS, CDR2 YFSETQ. The CDR3 is 15 residues long. Trimming pared 0 bases from V and 1 base from J, leaving 10 bases between. Written as DNA, the CDR3 is TGCGCCAGCAGCTTGGCCACAGGTCCGAACACTGAAGCTTTCTTT. It translates to CASSLATGPNTEAFF.

This clone was detected a few times. The chain combines TRBV7-9 with TRBJ1-1; D is perhaps TRBD1 (6 bases). The CDR3 length is 15 residues. Germline loops: CDR1 SEHNR, CDR2 FQNEAQ (reference sequence). V was clipped by 2 bases and J by 4 bases, with 14 bases between them. In nucleotides, the CDR3 is TGTGCCAGCAGCTTACGGGGACAACACGGCACTGAAGCTTTCTTT. Its protein product is CASSLRGQHGTEAFF.

The V gene is TRBV5-1, the J gene TRBJ1-3; 7 positions agree with TRBD1. Germline loops: CDR1 SGHRS, CDR2 YFSETQ. The CDR3 length is 17 residues. Trimming took 0 bases from V and 2 from J; bases not matched to a gene: 8. The DNA of the CDR3 is TGCGCCAGCAGCTTGGTTATAGGGGGCCTCCCTGGAAACACCATATATTTT. Amino acid sequence: CASSLVIGGLPGNTIYF.

V and J are TRBV11-3 and TRBJ2-7; TRBD2 might be the D (6 bases). V shed 0 bases and J shed 2 bases, with 20 bases lying between them. Germline V lookup: CDR1 SGHNT, CDR2 YENEEA. The CDR3 has 18 residues. In DNA, the CDR3 is TGTGCCAGCAGCTTAGATCGAGGCGGAGGAGCGGGCACCTACGAGCAGTACTTC. This codes for CASSLDRGGGAGTYEQYF.

This clone was seen only once. The chain carries TRBV7-3 and TRBJ2-3, with 12 bases fitting TRBD2. V trimming: 5 bases; J trimming: 3 bases; junction bases outside the gene matches: 3. This CDR3 region has 15 residues. CDR1 SGHTA and CDR2 FQGTGA come from the germline V gene. The CDR3 reads CASSTTSGGTDTQYF. The CDR3 DNA follows: TGTGCCAGCAGCACGACTAGCGGGGGTACAGATACGCAGTATTTT.

V and J are TRBV11-1 and TRBJ2-1, with D hard to call. The CDR3 spans 13 residues. The germline V and J ends were trimmed by 3 bases and 4 bases, with 7 bases remaining between them. The germline gives CDR1 SGHAT, CDR2 FQDESV (reference sequence). The CDR3 spells CASSFRVYNEQFF. The CDR3 DNA reads as TGTGCCAGCAGCTTCCGCGTGTACAATGAGCAGTTCTTC.

In its sample, this clone was seen once. For the CDR3, the DNA is TGTGCCAGCAGCCGGGGGGCGGTACGGGGCAATGAGCAGTTCTTC. It translates to CASSRGAVRGNEQFF. The rearrangement uses TRBV11-3 and TRBJ2-1; D is possibly TRBD2 (7 bases). The CDR3 runs 15 residues. Germline CDR1 SGHNT, CDR2 YENEEA. V was shortened by 5 bases and J by 6 bases, with 17 bases between the two germline ends.